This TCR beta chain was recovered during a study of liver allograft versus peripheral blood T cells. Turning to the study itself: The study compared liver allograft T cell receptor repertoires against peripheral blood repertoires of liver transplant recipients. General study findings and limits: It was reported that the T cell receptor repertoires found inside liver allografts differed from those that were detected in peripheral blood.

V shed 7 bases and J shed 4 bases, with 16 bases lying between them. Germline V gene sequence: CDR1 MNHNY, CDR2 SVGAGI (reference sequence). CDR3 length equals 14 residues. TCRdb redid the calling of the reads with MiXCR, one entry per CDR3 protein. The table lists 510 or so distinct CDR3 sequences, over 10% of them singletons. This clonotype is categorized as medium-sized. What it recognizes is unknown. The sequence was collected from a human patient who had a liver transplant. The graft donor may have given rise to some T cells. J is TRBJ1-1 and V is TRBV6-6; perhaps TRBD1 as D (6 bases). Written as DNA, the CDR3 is TGTGCCAGCACCTCGAGCGGGGGCGTCACTGAAGCTTTCTTT. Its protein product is CASTSSGGVTEAFF.